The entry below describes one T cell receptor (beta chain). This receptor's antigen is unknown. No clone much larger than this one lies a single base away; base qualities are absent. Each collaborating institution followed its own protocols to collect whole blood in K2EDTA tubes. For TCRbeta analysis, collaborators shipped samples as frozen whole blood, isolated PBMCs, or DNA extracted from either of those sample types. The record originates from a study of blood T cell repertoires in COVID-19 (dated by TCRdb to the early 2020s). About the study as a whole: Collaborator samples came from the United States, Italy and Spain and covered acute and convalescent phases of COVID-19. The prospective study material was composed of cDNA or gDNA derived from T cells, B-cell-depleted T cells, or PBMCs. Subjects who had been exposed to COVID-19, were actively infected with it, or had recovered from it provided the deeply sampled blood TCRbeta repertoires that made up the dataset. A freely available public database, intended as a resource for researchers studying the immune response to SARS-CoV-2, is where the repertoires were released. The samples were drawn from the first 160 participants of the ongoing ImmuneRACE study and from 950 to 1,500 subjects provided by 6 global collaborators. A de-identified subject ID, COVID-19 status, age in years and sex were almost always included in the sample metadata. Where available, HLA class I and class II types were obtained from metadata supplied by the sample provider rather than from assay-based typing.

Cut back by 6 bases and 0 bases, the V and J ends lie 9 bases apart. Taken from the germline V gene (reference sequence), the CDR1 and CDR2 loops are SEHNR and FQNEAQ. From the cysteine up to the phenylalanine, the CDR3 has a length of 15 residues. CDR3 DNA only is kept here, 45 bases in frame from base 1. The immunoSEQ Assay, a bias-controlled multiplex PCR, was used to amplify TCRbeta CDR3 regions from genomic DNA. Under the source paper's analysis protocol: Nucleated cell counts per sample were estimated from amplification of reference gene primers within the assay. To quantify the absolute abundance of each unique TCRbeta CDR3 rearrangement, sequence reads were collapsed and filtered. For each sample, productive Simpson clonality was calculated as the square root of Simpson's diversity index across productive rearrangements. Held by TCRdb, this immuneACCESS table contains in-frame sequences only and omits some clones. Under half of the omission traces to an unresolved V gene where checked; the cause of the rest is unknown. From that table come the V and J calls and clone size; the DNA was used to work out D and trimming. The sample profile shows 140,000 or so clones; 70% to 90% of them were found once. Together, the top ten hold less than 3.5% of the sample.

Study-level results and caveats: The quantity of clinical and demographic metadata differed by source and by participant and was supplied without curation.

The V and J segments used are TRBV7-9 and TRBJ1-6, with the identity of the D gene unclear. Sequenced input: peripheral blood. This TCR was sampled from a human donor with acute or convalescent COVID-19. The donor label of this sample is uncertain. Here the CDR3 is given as CASREGSSYNSPLHF. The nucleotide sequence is TGTGCCAGCAGGGAGGGAAGCTCCTATAATTCACCCCTCCACTTT.